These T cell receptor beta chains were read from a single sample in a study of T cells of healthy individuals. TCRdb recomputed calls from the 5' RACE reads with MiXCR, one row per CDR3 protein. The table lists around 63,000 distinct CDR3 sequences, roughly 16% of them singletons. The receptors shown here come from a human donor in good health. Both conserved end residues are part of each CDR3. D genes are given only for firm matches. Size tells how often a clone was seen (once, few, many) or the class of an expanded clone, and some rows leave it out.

DNA: TGTGCCAGCAGCTTGTTTGGGAGTATGTCAGATACGCAGTATTTT
CDR3: CASSLFGSMSDTQYF
D: .
size: .
V: TRBV5-4
J: TRBJ2-3

DNA: TGTGCCAGCAGCTTAAAGTCCCCTGGGGCAGGGGGCCGGACAGATACGCAGTATTTT
CDR3: CASSLKSPGAGGRTDTQYF
D: TRBD1
size: many
V: TRBV11-1
J: TRBJ2-3

DNA: TGTGCCAGCAGCCCCAGCCCAGAAACCGGGGAGCTGTTTTTT
CDR3: CASSPSPETGELFF
D: .
size: many
V: TRBV7-3
J: TRBJ2-2

DNA: TGTGCCAGCAGCTTAGTTGTGGATAACTATGGCTACACCTTC
CDR3: CASSLVVDNYGYTF
D: .
size: .
V: TRBV11-2
J: TRBJ1-2

DNA: TGTGCCAGCGGAAGGACTCGCTGGACTGAAGCTTTCTTT
CDR3: CASGRTRWTEAFF
D: .
size: .
V: TRBV6-5
J: TRBJ1-1

DNA: TGTGCCAGCGCTCCCAGAGATAGGACAGGGGGGGTCTTC
CDR3: CASAPRDRTGGVF
D: TRBD1
size: .
V: TRBV12-3/TRBV12-4
J: TRBJ1-2

DNA: TGTGCCAGCAGCCAAGAGGTAGGGACGCCCAATGAGCAGTTCTTC
CDR3: CASSQEVGTPNEQFF
D: .
size: .
V: TRBV14
J: TRBJ2-1

DNA: TGTGCCAGCAGTCCCCGTGGGACTAGCGGAACCTACGAGCAGTACTTC
CDR3: CASSPRGTSGTYEQYF
D: TRBD2
size: many
V: TRBV27
J: TRBJ2-7

DNA: TGCAGCGCCACCGGGCCGGTGAACACCGGGGAGCTGTTTTTT
CDR3: CSATGPVNTGELFF
D: .
size: .
V: TRBV29-1
J: TRBJ2-2

DNA: TGTGCCAGCAGTCCTCTAGCGGATGATTACAATGAGCAGTTCTTC
CDR3: CASSPLADDYNEQFF
D: TRBD2
size: .
V: TRBV6-2/TRBV6-3
J: TRBJ2-1

DNA: TGTGCCATCAGGAGTAGCAGGGACAGGCAGACCCAGTACTTC
CDR3: CAIRSSRDRQTQYF
D: TRBD1
size: many
V: TRBV10-3
J: TRBJ2-5

DNA: TGTGCCAGCTCCTACGGGGACAGGGGCTACTATGGCTACACCTTC
CDR3: CASSYGDRGYYGYTF
D: TRBD1
size: .
V: TRBV18
J: TRBJ1-2